The 14 T cell receptor beta chains in this list originate from one sample, sequenced in a study of T cell repertoires and HLA-DP antigens. Only in-frame clones appear in the TCRdb table, and some are missing; sequencing was by immunoSEQ multiplex PCR. The sample yields 85,000 to 90,000 clones, roughly 86% seen once. These receptors have no known antigen. Sample: CD4+ T cells from PBMCs. The receptors here all came from a man aged 50-59 years in good health and CMV-seronegative.

This chain joins TRBV5-4 and TRBJ2-5; maybe TRBD2 (6 bases). The germline V and J ends were trimmed by 4 bases and 1 base, with 8 bases remaining between them. Germline CDR1 is SGHNT and CDR2 is YYREEE (reference sequence). This CDR3 region has 13 residues. CDR3 loop: CASSRDFQETQYF. CDR3 bases: TGTGCCAGCAGCCGGGACTTCCAAGAGACCCAGTACTTC.

The genes are TRBV28 and TRBJ2-7, with no clear D. From germline, CDR1 is MDHEN and CDR2 SYDVKM. CDR3 length: 13 residues. Trimming removed 5 bases at V and 7 bases at J, with 15 bases between. The chain's CDR3 is CASSPGPLREQYF. CDR3 sequence (DNA): TGTGCCAGCAGTCCCGGGCCTCTTCGGGAGCAGTACTTC. Using reference TRBV28 and TRBJ2-7 for the parts outside the CDR3, the full variable domain is DVKVTQSSRYLVKRTGEKVFLECVQDMDHENMFWYRQDPGLGLRLIYFSYDVKMKEKGDIPEGYSVSREKKERFSLILESASTNQTSMYLCASSPGPLREQYFGPGTRLTVT.

A remark on this clone: The junction departs from germline at one end; a sequencing error may be responsible. The chain is built from TRBV29-1 and TRBJ2-1; 8 bases are a match to TRBD2. The CDR3 runs to 14 residues. Germline V gene sequence: CDR1 SQVTM, CDR2 ANQGSEA. CDR3 sequence: CNVGPQGGGTRQFF. CDR3 in DNA: TGCAACGTTGGGCCCCAAGGTGGTGGGACTAGGCAGTTCTTC.

J is TRBJ2-7 and V is TRBV7-9, with D possibly matching TRBD2 (6 bases). Germline lookup yields CDR1 SEHNR and CDR2 FQNEAQ (reference sequence). V dropped 1 base and J dropped 2 bases, with 9 bases sitting between them. The length of the CDR3 is 14 residues. CDR3 DNA sequence: TGTGCCAGCAGCTTAGATGGGACTCCCTACGAGCAGTACTTC. Its protein is CASSLDGTPYEQYF.

The gene calls are TRBV19 and TRBJ1-1; TRBD1 is a possible D gene (6 bases). From germline, CDR1 is LNHDA and CDR2 SQIVND (reference sequence). V gave up 10 bases and J gave up 6 bases, with 15 bases separating them. The CDR3 loop spans 12 amino acids. CDR3: CATGQGRSEAFF. The CDR3 DNA sequence: TGTGCCACCGGCCAGGGGAGGTCTGAAGCTTTCTTT.

The chain employs TRBV30 and TRBJ1-2, with 7 nucleotides matching TRBD1. The ends lost 2 bases at V and 2 bases at J; junction bases unmatched: 8. Germline values: CDR1 GTSNPN, CDR2 SVGIG (reference sequence). This CDR3 is built from 15 residues. The CDR3 here is CAWSYRGRINYGYTF. As DNA, the CDR3 is TGTGCCTGGAGTTACAGGGGTCGGATCAACTATGGCTACACCTTC.

The rearrangement links TRBV10-1 to TRBJ2-3; 12 bases agree with TRBD2. This CDR3 is built from 18 residues. CDR1 is WNHNN, CDR2 SYGVQD, per germline (reference sequence). The V gene end was trimmed by 4 bases and the J gene end by 0 bases; junction bases not matched to a gene: 8. The CDR3: CASSAGTSGLISTDTQYF. The CDR3 DNA reads as TGCGCCAGCAGTGCCGGGACTAGCGGGCTCATTAGCACAGATACGCAGTATTTT.

This clone appeared a single time. The chain combines TRBV7-9 with TRBJ1-2, with D possibly being TRBD1 (6 bases). Germline V gene lookup returns CDR1 SEHNR and CDR2 FQNEAQ (reference sequence). CDR3 length equals 14 residues. V lost 5 bases and J 1 base, leaving 11 bases between the germline ends. The CDR3, as DNA: TGTGCCAGCAGCCCGACAGGAAATAACTATGGCTACACCTTC. Protein: CASSPTGNNYGYTF.

V and J are TRBV19 and TRBJ1-1; 7 bases agree with TRBD1. The CDR3 is 15 amino acids. The J segment lost 1 base and the V segment lost 5 bases, leaving 7 bases of the junction unmatched. CDR1 is LNHDA and CDR2 is SQIVND in the germline V gene (reference sequence). For the CDR3, the DNA is TGTGCCAGTAGTGATCCGGGACAGCGGAACACTGAAGCTTTCTTT. The encoded protein is CASSDPGQRNTEAFF.

This sequence joins TRBV6-6 and TRBJ2-1, with TRBD1 identical over 10 bases. V shed 7 bases, J shed 0 bases, and the junction held 6 bases outside the gene matches. CDR3 size: 16 residues. Looked up from germline, CDR1 is MNHNY and CDR2 is SVGAGI (reference sequence). Written as DNA, the CDR3 is TGTGCCAGCAAGAGGGGACAGGGGAGCTCCTACAATGAGCAGTTCTTC. Protein: CASKRGQGSSYNEQFF.

The chain is built from TRBV4-3 and TRBJ1-2; 9 bases align to TRBD1. The CDR3 has 15 amino acids. Trimming at V came to 2 bases and at J to 3 bases, leaving 4 bases not matched to a gene. Germline CDR1 and CDR2: LGHNA and YSLEER. CDR3 protein: CASSQRDRDYYGYTF. Written as DNA, the CDR3 is TGCGCCAGCAGCCAAAGGGACAGGGATTACTATGGCTACACCTTC.

A remark on this clone: This sample includes further DNA sequences coding for the same CDR3. The chain has TRBV4-3 and TRBJ2-3; unclear D gene. This CDR3 is 13 amino acids long. V lost 0 bases and J lost 5, with 6 bases in between. Per the germline V gene, CDR1 is LGHNA and CDR2 is YSLEER. The DNA of the CDR3 is TGCGCCAGCAGCCAAGATTTGGGAGATACGCAGTATTTT. Encoded protein: CASSQDLGDTQYF.

The rearrangement uses TRBV7-8 and TRBJ2-1; 7 bases match TRBD1. The CDR3 extends over 15 amino acids. Trimming cost V 5 bases and J 0 bases; bases outside gene matches: 4. The V gene's germline CDR1 is SGHVS and CDR2 FQNEAQ. Here the CDR3 reads CASSPRDSSYNEQFF. In DNA form, the CDR3 reads TGTGCCAGCAGCCCGAGGGACAGCTCCTACAATGAGCAGTTCTTC.

The chain recombines TRBV7-3 with TRBJ1-1, with D unclear. Germline V CDR1 and CDR2: SGHTA, FQGTGA. This CDR3 comprises 13 residues. Trimming stripped 4 bases from V and 1 base from J, with 7 bases between. The CDR3 DNA follows: TGTGCCAGCAGCTCGGACCCGAACACTGAAGCTTTCTTT. Its protein product is CASSSDPNTEAFF.